The clone carrying this T cell receptor (beta chain) has at least ten counts. The V and J ends lost 2 bases and 4 bases respectively, with 11 bases between them. The length of the CDR3 is 14 residues. Germline CDR1 SEHNR, CDR2 FQNEAQ (reference sequence). TCRdb redid the calling of the reads with MiXCR, one entry per CDR3 protein. The table has about 250,000 distinct CDR3 sequences, 5% to 8.5% seen once. The data stem from a study of T cell repertoires in cytomegalovirus infection. This clonotype was obtained from a human donor in good health (CMV status not recorded). Some clones in this sample may be carry-over from other donors' samples. Sequenced sample: PBMCs. V is TRBV7-9 and J is TRBJ1-2; D possibly corresponds to TRBD1 (6 bases). CDR3 sequence (DNA): TGTGCCAGCAGCTTATCAGGGGCGAGCTATGGCTACACCTTC. Protein: CASSLSGASYGYTF. Filled out from reference TRBV7-9 and TRBJ1-2, the complete variable domain reads DTGVSQNPRHKITKRGQNVTFRCDPISEHNRLYWYRQTLGQGPEFLTYFQNEAQLEKSRLLSDRFSAERPKGSFSTLEIQRTEQGDSAMYLCASSLSGASYGYTFGSGTRLTVV.